The present entry profiles one T cell receptor (beta chain) with its context. Germline-derived CDR1 and CDR2 are SGHVS and FNYEAQ. The CDR3 contains 16 residues. J gave up 3 bases and V 5 bases, and 12 bases lay outside the gene matches. This sample was included in a study of blood T cell repertoires in COVID-19. Assay used: immunoSEQ multiplex PCR; TCRdb lists only in-frame clones, some missing. Among 27,000 or so clones listed, about 91% were seen once. V is TRBV7-6 and J is TRBJ1-1; 7 nucleotides agree with TRBD1. The sequenced sample consisted of peripheral blood. The origin of this receptor is a human donor in a cohort sampled during active COVID-19. This CDR3 is CASSRRGWQGDTEAFF. The CDR3 DNA is TGTGCCAGCAGCCGGAGAGGATGGCAGGGGGACACTGAAGCTTTCTTT.